Below, one T cell receptor beta chain is given with its context. The table came from immunoSEQ multiplex PCR; TCRdb's copy has only in-frame clones and leaves some out. The sample lists approximately 87,000 clones; under 95% were seen once. The sample originates from a study of control samples from healthy donors and cancer patients. The CDR3 sequence is 15 residues long. Germline CDR1 and CDR2: SGHAT and FQNNGV. Unmatched junction bases numbered 8, after V lost 4 bases and J lost 3 bases. Sequences were obtained from PBMCs. The chain joins TRBV11-2 to TRBJ1-2, with 7 bases that match TRBD1. This TCR came from a middle-aged woman with lung cancer. This CDR3 reads CASSSIQGVDYGYTF. In DNA, the CDR3 is TGTGCCAGCAGCTCAATCCAGGGGGTTGACTATGGCTACACCTTC.